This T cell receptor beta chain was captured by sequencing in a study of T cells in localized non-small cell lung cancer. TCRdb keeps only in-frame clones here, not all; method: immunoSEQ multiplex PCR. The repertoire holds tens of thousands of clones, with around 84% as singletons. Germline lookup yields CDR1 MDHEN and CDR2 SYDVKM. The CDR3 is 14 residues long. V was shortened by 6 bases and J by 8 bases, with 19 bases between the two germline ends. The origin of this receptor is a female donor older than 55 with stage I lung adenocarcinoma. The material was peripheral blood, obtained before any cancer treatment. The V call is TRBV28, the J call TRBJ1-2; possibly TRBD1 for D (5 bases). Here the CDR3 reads CASSQGHGWKGYTF. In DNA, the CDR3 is TGTGCCAGCAGCCAAGGACACGGATGGAAAGGCTACACCTTC.